This TCR beta chain was obtained from a study of post-analysis software for immune sequencing data. Points from the study as a whole: Normalized Chao1 diversity in multiple sclerosis patients fell significantly below that of controls. TRBV segments more frequent in patients than in controls numbered five and included TRBV5-6, TRBV5-1 and TRBV20-1.

Unique molecular identifiers were present in the TCR beta cDNA libraries. The yield from about 1 to 10 million T cells was about 500,000 cDNA molecules in total. TCRdb re-derived calls from the PCR reads in MiXCR, one entry per CDR3 protein. The table has roughly 650,000 distinct CDR3 sequences, approximately 59% seen once. Note on this clonotype: Its antigen is not identified.

The CDR3 has 11 amino acids. Germline V CDR1 and CDR2: WSHSY, SAAADI. V dropped 4 bases and J dropped 5 bases, with 6 bases sitting between them. The source material was blood. This receptor was identified in a girl between 2 and 10 years old with multiple sclerosis. The chain links TRBV10-2 to TRBJ2-7; D remains unclear. The CDR3, as DNA: TGCGCCAGCAGTGCACGCCACGAGCAGTACTTC. Its translation: CASSARHEQYF.